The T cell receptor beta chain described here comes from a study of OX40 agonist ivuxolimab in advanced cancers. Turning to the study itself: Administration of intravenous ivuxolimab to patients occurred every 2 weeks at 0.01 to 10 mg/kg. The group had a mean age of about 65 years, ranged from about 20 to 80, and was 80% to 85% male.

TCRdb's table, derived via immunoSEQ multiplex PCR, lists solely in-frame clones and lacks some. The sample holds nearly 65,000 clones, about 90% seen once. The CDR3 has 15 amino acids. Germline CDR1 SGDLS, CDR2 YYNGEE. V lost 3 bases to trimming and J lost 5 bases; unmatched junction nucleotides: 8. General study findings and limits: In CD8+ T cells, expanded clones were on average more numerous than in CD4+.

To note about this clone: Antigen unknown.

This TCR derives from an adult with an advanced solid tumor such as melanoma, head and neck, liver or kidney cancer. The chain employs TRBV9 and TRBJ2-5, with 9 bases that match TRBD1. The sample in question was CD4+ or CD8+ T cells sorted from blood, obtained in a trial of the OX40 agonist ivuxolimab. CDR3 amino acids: CASSAWTGVGETQYF. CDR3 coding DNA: TGTGCCAGCAGCGCTTGGACAGGGGTTGGGGAGACCCAGTACTTC.